This entry describes one TCR beta chain. The sample comes from a study of blood T cell repertoires in COVID-19. Study in general: PBMCs, B-cell-depleted T cells, or T cells were the source of the cDNA or gDNA that made up the material.

Using immunoSEQ multiplex PCR, the repertoire was profiled, and TCRdb retains in-frame clones only, with some absent. The data contain approximately 260,000 clones, 88% of them singletons. What was sequenced was PBMCs or T cells enriched from blood (not recorded which). This clonotype was obtained from a middle-aged woman with acute COVID-19.

The CDR3 nucleotides read TGTGCCAGCAGCCAAGTTAGTGGCGGAGTAGCTGAAGCTTTCTTT. This encodes CASSQVSGGVAEAFF. The chain employs TRBV3-1 (or the pseudogene TRBV3-2) and TRBJ1-1, with D unresolved. V was cut by 1 base and J by 6 bases, with 15 bases left in between. In germline, CDR1 is LGHDT, CDR2 YNNKEL (reference sequence). CDR3 length: 15 amino acids.